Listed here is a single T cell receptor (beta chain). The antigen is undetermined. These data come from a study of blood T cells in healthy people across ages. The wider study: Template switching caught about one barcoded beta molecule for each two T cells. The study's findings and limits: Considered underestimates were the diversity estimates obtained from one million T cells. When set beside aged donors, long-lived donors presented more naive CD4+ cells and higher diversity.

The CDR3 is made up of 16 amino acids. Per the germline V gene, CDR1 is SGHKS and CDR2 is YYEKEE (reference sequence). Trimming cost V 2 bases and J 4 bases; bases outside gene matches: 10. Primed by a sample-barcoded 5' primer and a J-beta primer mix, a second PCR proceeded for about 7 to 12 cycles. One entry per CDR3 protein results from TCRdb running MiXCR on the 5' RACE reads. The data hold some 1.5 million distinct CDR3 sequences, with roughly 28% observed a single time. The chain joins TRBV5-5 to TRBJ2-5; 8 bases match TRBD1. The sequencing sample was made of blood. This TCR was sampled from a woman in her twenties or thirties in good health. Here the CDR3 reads CASSFVAGGASETQYF. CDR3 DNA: TGTGCCAGCAGCTTCGTTGCAGGGGGCGCTTCAGAGACCCAGTACTTC.